These 14 T cell receptor beta chains were all obtained from the same sample, sequenced in a study of T cells in Graves' hyperthyroidism and ophthalmopathy. RNA transcripts served as the template for amplifying TCR beta CDR3 regions. TCR CDR3 regions were first amplified by RT-PCR with HTBI primers. One entry per CDR3 protein results from TCRdb running MiXCR on the multiplex PCR reads. The sample lists hundreds of thousands of distinct CDR3 sequences, approximately 16% occurring once. Sequenced input: blood. All receptors come from a woman in her 40s with Graves' ophthalmopathy.

Ten or more counts support this clonotype. This chain connects TRBV20-1 to TRBJ1-4, with 9 bases that match TRBD1. Germline V lookup: CDR1 DFQATT, CDR2 SNEGSKA (reference sequence). Unmatched junction bases numbered 8, after V lost 5 bases and J lost 4 bases. This CDR3 region has 15 residues. CDR3 region: CSAPTGGAFNEKLFF. The CDR3 DNA follows: TGCAGTGCTCCTACAGGGGGCGCCTTTAATGAAAAACTGTTTTTT.

The rearrangement joins TRBV24-1 to TRBJ2-5, with 9 bases identical to TRBD2. Germline V gives CDR1 KGHDR, CDR2 SFDVKD. The CDR3 runs 17 residues. The ends lost 2 bases at V and 0 bases at J; junction bases unmatched: 6. This CDR3 is CATSDSGTSIYQETQYF. The CDR3 DNA sequence: TGTGCCACCAGTGATTCCGGGACTAGCATCTACCAAGAGACCCAGTACTTC.

This clonotype was counted at least ten times. The rearrangement links TRBV3-1 to TRBJ1-1; possibly TRBD1 for D (5 bases). Germline V lookup: CDR1 LGHDT, CDR2 YNNKEL (reference sequence). V lost 1 base and J lost 11, with 8 bases in between. This CDR3 spans 11 amino acids. CDR3: CASSQGAGAFF. The CDR3 coding sequence is TGTGCCAGCAGCCAAGGGGCAGGGGCTTTCTTT.

This clonotype was observed a few times. This rearrangement joins TRBV3-1 to TRBJ2-7, with 10 bases lining up with TRBD2. The CDR3 contains 16 residues. Germline V gene data show CDR1 as LGHDT and CDR2 as YNNKEL (reference sequence). Losses at the gene ends were 2 bases for V and 2 bases for J; bases not matched to a gene: 6. The CDR3 reads CASSQPGLAGAYEQYF. CDR3 DNA: TGTGCCAGCAGCCAACCAGGGCTAGCGGGAGCCTACGAGCAGTACTTC.

The chain has TRBV28 and TRBJ1-2; a weak D match, TRBD1 (5 bases). Germline V gene sequence: CDR1 MDHEN, CDR2 SYDVKM. The CDR3 runs to 13 residues. V was cut by 5 bases and J by 2 bases, with 9 bases left in between. The CDR3 sequence: CASSKGRNYGYTF. The CDR3 region has the DNA TGTGCCAGCAGTAAGGGACGGAACTATGGCTACACCTTC.

Only a few counts were recorded for this clonotype. Germline and junction disagree at one end, which may indicate a read error. The chain has TRBV6-1 and TRBJ2-5; 12 bases fit TRBD1. The CDR3 consists of 16 residues. The germline V gene encodes CDR1 MNHNS and CDR2 SASEGT. CDR3 sequence reads: CASSEDGTGGEETQYF. For the CDR3, the DNA is TGTGCCAGCAGCGAAGATGGGACAGGGGGCGAAGAGACCCAGTACTTC.

In its sample, this clonotype was seen many times. This chain connects TRBV6-5 to TRBJ1-2, with D tentatively TRBD1 (6 bases). V was clipped by 2 bases and J by 6 bases, with 25 bases between them. Germline V CDR1 and CDR2: MNHEY, SVGAGI. The CDR3 length is 18 residues. Here the CDR3 DNA reads TGTGCCAGCAGTTACGGGGGAAGTAGGGGGAAGGGTATGAATGGCTACACCTTC. Protein sequence: CASSYGGSRGKGMNGYTF.

In its sample, this clonotype was seen many times. The chain uses TRBV7-2 and TRBJ2-3; 10 positions agree with TRBD2. The junction had 4 bases not matched to a gene; V was cut back by 2 bases and J by 5 bases. The CDR3 is 15 amino acids. CDR1 SGHTA and CDR2 FQGNSA come from the germline V gene. In nucleotides, the CDR3 is TGTGCCAGCAGCTTACTAGCGGGAGTCCAAGATACGCAGTATTTT. Its protein is CASSLLAGVQDTQYF.

This clonotype was observed a few times. At one of its ends the junction is not consistent with the germline gene, which may arise from a read error. This chain joins TRBV6-1 and TRBJ2-2; 10 bases agree with TRBD1. The V gene's germline CDR1 is MNHNS and CDR2 SASEGT. The CDR3 is 15 amino acids. This CDR3 is CASGDRGRVDGELFF. The CDR3 coding sequence is TGTGCCAGCGGTGACAGGGGGCGTGTCGACGGGGAGCTGTTTTTT.

This sequence joins TRBV28 and TRBJ2-1; D not certain. The assigned J gene may be wrong: the sequence end matches TRBJ2-7 better. This CDR3 is built from 12 residues. Germline V gives CDR1 MDHEN, CDR2 SYDVKM. The CDR3: CASSLLYNEQYF. The CDR3 nucleotides read TGTGCCAGCAGTTTGTTATACAATGAGCAGTACTTC.

Ten or more counts support this clonotype. CDR3 protein: CASSPSGRARDEQFF. CDR3 nucleotide sequence: TGTGCCAGCAGTCCTAGCGGGAGGGCCAGGGATGAGCAGTTCTTC. The J gene is TRBJ2-1, the V gene TRBV27, with 12 bases aligning to TRBD2. Germline-derived CDR1 and CDR2 are MNHEY and SMNVEV (reference sequence). The CDR3 consists of 15 residues. J was trimmed by 8 bases and V by 5 bases; bases with no gene match: 7.

This clonotype was found many times. The chain carries TRBV7-9 and TRBJ2-3, with a weak D call TRBD2 (5 bases). Trimming cost V 5 bases and J 3 bases, with 18 bases left between them. Per germline, CDR1 SEHNR and CDR2 FQNEAQ (reference sequence). This CDR3 region has 16 residues. The CDR3 DNA is TGTGCCAGCAGCCCCCCGGAGGCTAGGGTAACAGATACGCAGTATTTT. Residues: CASSPPEARVTDTQYF.

This clonotype was detected a few times. This chain connects TRBV19 to TRBJ1-5, with D unclear. Germline values: CDR1 LNHDA, CDR2 SQIVND (reference sequence). V was cut by 3 bases and J by 5 bases, with 11 bases left in between. The CDR3 sequence is 14 residues long. The CDR3 spells CASSMSHYDQPQHF. The CDR3 nucleotides are TGTGCCAGTAGTATGTCTCACTACGATCAGCCCCAGCATTTT.

This clonotype appeared many times. The chain links TRBV6-1 to TRBJ1-2; a weak D match, TRBD1 (6 bases). The V and J ends lost 8 bases and 8 bases respectively, with 24 bases between them. Germline CDR1 reads MNHNS; CDR2 reads SASEGT. There are 15 residues in the CDR3. CDR3 sequence: CASRQQGPVPSGYTF. The CDR3 DNA sequence: TGTGCCAGCCGGCAGCAGGGGCCTGTTCCCTCGGGCTACACCTTC.